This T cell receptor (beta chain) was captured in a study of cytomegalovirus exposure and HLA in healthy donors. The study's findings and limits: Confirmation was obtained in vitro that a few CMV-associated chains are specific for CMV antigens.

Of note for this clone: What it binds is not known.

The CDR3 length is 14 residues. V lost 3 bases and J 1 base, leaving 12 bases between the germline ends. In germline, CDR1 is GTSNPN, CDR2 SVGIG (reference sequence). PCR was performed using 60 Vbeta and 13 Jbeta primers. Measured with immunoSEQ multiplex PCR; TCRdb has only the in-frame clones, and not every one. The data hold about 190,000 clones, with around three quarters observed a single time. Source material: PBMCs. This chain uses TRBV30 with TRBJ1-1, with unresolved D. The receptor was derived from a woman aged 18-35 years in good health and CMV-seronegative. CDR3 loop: CAWREGTPNTEAFF. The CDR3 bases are TGTGCCTGGAGAGAGGGAACACCGAACACTGAAGCTTTCTTT.